The present TCR beta chain was sequenced within a study of blood T cell repertoires in COVID-19. Study-wide background: Sources were T cells, B-cell-depleted T cells, or PBMCs; the material itself was cDNA or gDNA.

How the authors handled the data: Amplification with reference gene primers provided the estimates of nucleated cell counts. Assay used: immunoSEQ multiplex PCR; TCRdb lists only in-frame clones, some missing. V, J and clone size are those of that table, while D and trimming were read from the DNA. The sample shows 90,000 to 110,000 clones, 85% of them seen only once. CDR1 and CDR2 (germline): LNHNV, YYDKDF (reference sequence). CDR3 size: 22 residues. V gave up 0 bases and J gave up 0 bases, with 29 bases separating them. This TCR was sampled from a man in his fifties or sixties with acute or convalescent COVID-19. Sequencing was carried out using peripheral blood. The chain uses TRBV15 and TRBJ1-1; D is ambiguous. The CDR3 DNA sequence: TGTGCCACCAGCAGAGATCGACGGAGTCGACCCTCCCCCAACCGATTGAACACTGAAGCTTTCTTT. Translated, it gives CATSRDRRSRPSPNRLNTEAFF. The entire variable domain, with the rest obtained from reference TRBV15 and TRBJ1-1, is as follows: DAMVIQNPRYQVTQFGKPVTLSCSQTLNHNVMYWYQQKSSQAPKLLFHYYDKDFNNEADTPDNFQSRRPNTSFCFLDIRSPGLGDTAMYLCATSRDRRSRPSPNRLNTEAFFGQGTRLTVV.